The sequence of this T cell receptor beta chain was determined in a study of CD8+ T cells in alopecia areata. Turning to the study itself: Patients in the treated group were given tofacitinib by mouth, 5 to 10 mg twice a day.

Comment on this clone: Other DNA sequences of this sample code for an identical CDR3.

V shed 0 bases and J shed 6 bases, with 6 bases lying between them. The CDR3 extends over 13 amino acids. Germline values: CDR1 SEHNR, CDR2 FQNEAQ (reference sequence). The sequencing template was cDNA reverse transcribed from extracted RNA. Using immunoSEQ multiplex PCR, the repertoire was profiled, and TCRdb retains in-frame clones only, with some absent. The sample yields 200,000 to 250,000 clones, about two thirds seen once. Specimen: CD4+ T cells sorted from blood, collected at week 0. V and J are TRBV7-9 and TRBJ1-5, with D possibly TRBD1 on 5 matching bases. This clonotype originated in a human donor with alopecia areata. CDR3 coding DNA: TGTGCCAGCAGCTTAGCCGGGGCTCAGCCCCAGCATTTT. Its protein product is CASSLAGAQPQHF.